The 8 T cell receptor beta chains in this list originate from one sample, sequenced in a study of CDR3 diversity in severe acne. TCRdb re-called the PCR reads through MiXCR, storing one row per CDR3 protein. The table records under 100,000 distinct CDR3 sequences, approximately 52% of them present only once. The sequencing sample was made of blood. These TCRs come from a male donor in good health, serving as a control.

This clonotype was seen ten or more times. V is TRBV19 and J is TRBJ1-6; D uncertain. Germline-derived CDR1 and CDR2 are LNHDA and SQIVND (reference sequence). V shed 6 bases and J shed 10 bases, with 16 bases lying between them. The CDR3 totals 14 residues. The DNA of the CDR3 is TGTGCCAGTAGGCGCTTATCGGTCAACTCACCCCTCCACTTT. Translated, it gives CASRRLSVNSPLHF.

The CDR3 protein is CSAPRQGASYEQYF. CDR3 nucleotide sequence: TGCAGTGCTCCTCGCCAGGGGGCGTCGTACGAGCAGTACTTC. V gene TRBV20-1 combines with J gene TRBJ2-7; 8 bases fit TRBD1. The germline CDR1 and CDR2 sequences are DFQATT and SNEGSKA (reference sequence). V gave up 5 bases and J gave up 4 bases; unmatched junction bases: 10. The CDR3 extends over 14 amino acids.

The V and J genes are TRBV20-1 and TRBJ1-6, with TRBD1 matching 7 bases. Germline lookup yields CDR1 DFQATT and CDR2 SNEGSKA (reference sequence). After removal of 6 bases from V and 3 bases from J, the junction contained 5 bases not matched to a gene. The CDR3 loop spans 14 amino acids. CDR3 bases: TGCAGTGCCCGACAGGGCGTCTATAATTCACCCCTCCACTTT. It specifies CSARQGVYNSPLHF.

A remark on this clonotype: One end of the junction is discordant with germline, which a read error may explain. Here the CDR3 reads CSARDLAGGGYAF. The CDR3 region has the DNA TGCAGTGCTAGAGATTTAGCGGGAGGAGGCTACGCCTTC. The chain recombines TRBV20-1 with TRBJ1-2; D is unclear. Per the germline V gene, CDR1 is DFQATT and CDR2 is SNEGSKA (reference sequence). This CDR3 has 13 residues.

The CDR3 nucleotides are TGTGCCAGCAGCCGAGGGGGGCAGGAGAGGGGCTACACCTTC. Protein sequence: CASSRGGQERGYTF. This chain connects TRBV7-2 to TRBJ1-2; a weak D match, TRBD1 (6 bases). The CDR3 is 14 residues long. Germline V gene sequence: CDR1 SGHTA, CDR2 FQGNSA. The V gene lost 5 bases and the J gene lost 8 bases, with 18 bases spanning the gap.

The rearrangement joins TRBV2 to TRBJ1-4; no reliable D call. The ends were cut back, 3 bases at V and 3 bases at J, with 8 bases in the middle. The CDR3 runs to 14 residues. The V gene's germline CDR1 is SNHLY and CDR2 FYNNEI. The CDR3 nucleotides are TGTGCCAGCAGTGATGAGAGGGCTAATGAAAAACTGTTTTTT. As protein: CASSDERANEKLFF.

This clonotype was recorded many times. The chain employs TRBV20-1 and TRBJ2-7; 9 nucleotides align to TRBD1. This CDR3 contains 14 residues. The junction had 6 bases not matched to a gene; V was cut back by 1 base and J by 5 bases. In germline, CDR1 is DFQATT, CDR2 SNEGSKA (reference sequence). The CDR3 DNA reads TGCAGTGCTAGAGTGGGGACAGGGCCCCACGAGCAGTACTTC. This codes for CSARVGTGPHEQYF.

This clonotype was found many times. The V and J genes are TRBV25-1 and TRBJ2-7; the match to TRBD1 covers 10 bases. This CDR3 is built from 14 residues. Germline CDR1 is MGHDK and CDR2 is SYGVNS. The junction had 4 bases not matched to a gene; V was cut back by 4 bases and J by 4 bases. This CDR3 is CASSVDRGQYEQYF. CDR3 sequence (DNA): TGTGCCAGCAGTGTAGACAGGGGGCAATACGAGCAGTACTTC.